This entry lists 30 T cell receptor beta chains sequenced from one sample in a study of T cell repertoires in cytomegalovirus infection (dated 2019 in TCRdb). The sequencing machine was an Illumina HiSeq 1500. The public reads were reanalyzed by TCRdb: fastp trimming at Q25, MiXCR alignment, in-frame beta chains only. Each entry is one CDR3 protein sequence, shown with its most common DNA and genes. For this sample there are 200,000 to 250,000 distinct CDR3 sequences; roughly 23% appear just once. Jointly, the top ten make up about 18% of the sample. What was sequenced was CD8+ T cells from PBMCs. All receptors derive from a human donor in good health (CMV status not recorded). Some clones in this sample may be carry-over from other donors' samples.

This chain joins TRBV12-3 or TRBV12-4 and TRBJ2-1; D may be TRBD1 or TRBD2 (7 bases each). Trimming removed 8 bases at V and 6 bases at J, with 17 bases between. This CDR3 comprises 14 residues. CDR3 residues: CASGISGGANEQFF. CDR3 coding DNA: TGTGCCAGCGGGATCTCAGGGGGGGCCAATGAGCAGTTCTTC.

The rearrangement uses TRBV9 and TRBJ2-7; 12 positions agree with TRBD2. Per germline, CDR1 SGDLS and CDR2 YYNGEE. This CDR3 spans 18 amino acids. Trimming cost V 4 bases and J 0 bases; bases outside gene matches: 11. The chain's CDR3 is CASSKGLAGPSFSYEQYF. The CDR3 coding sequence is TGTGCCAGCAGCAAAGGACTAGCGGGACCTAGTTTCTCCTACGAGCAGTACTTC.

This clonotype was seen a few times. V gene TRBV7-9 combines with J gene TRBJ2-3; 8 positions agree with TRBD2. This CDR3 is built from 16 residues. The germline V gene has CDR1 SEHNR and CDR2 FQNEAQ (reference sequence). The trim removed 4 bases at V and 0 bases at J, leaving 6 bases unmatched. CDR3 nucleotide sequence: TGTGCCAGCAGCTCAACTAGCGGACCGAGCACAGATACGCAGTATTTT. The encoded protein is CASSSTSGPSTDTQYF.

The rearrangement links TRBV5-1 to TRBJ1-1; 8 bases are a match to TRBD1. There are 15 residues in the CDR3. CDR1 is SGHRS, CDR2 YFSETQ, per germline. Trimming at V came to 0 bases and at J to 3 bases, leaving 4 bases not matched to a gene. CDR3 DNA: TGCGCCAGCAGCTTGGCGGGACAGGCCCACACTGAAGCTTTCTTT. This encodes CASSLAGQAHTEAFF. Full variable domain (outside the CDR3, taken from reference TRBV5-1 and TRBJ1-1): KAGVTQTPRYLIKTRGQQVTLSCSPISGHRSVSWYQQTPGQGLQFLFEYFSETQRNKGNFPGRFSGRQFSNSRSEMNVSTLELGDSALYLCASSLAGQAHTEAFFGQGTRLTVV.

This clonotype was found a few times. The gene calls are TRBV20-1 and TRBJ1-4; TRBD1 is a possible D gene (6 bases). Per the germline V gene, CDR1 is DFQATT and CDR2 is SNEGSKA (reference sequence). The V end was cut by 5 bases, the J end by 8 bases, with 15 bases between. This CDR3 region has 13 residues. Here the CDR3 DNA reads TGCAGTGCTTATCTGGACAGAGGGGAAAAACTGTTTTTT. This encodes CSAYLDRGEKLFF.

The rearrangement uses TRBV27 and TRBJ1-6; D is ambiguous. V lost 7 bases, J lost 0 bases, and 7 bases lay in between. Germline CDR1 is MNHEY and CDR2 is SMNVEV (reference sequence). CDR3 length: 14 amino acids. The CDR3 DNA is TGTGCCAGCAAGGAGAGCTCCTATAATTCACCCCTCCACTTT. It encodes CASKESSYNSPLHF.

This clonotype has just a few counts. The chain has TRBV6-1 and TRBJ1-1; TRBD1 is a possible D gene (5 bases). The CDR3 sequence is 18 residues long. V lost 2 bases, J lost 1 base, and 20 bases lay in between. Germline assignment: CDR1 MNHNS and CDR2 SASEGT. The CDR3 bases are TGTGCCAGCAGTGAAAGAGACGTCCCCGGGACTCCGAACACTGAAGCTTTCTTT. Its translation: CASSERDVPGTPNTEAFF.

CDR3 bases: TGTGCCAGCATCAGAAGGGCGTTTGACTATGGCTACACCTTC. Protein product: CASIRRAFDYGYTF. The V gene is TRBV28, the J gene TRBJ1-2; D uncertain. From germline, CDR1 is MDHEN and CDR2 SYDVKM. The CDR3 extends over 14 amino acids. The germline V and J ends were trimmed by 7 bases and 3 bases, with 15 bases remaining between them.

This clonotype was observed at least ten times. This chain uses TRBV7-6 with TRBJ2-4; 11 bases are shared with TRBD2. Germline V gene sequence: CDR1 SGHVS, CDR2 FNYEAQ. The CDR3 spans 17 residues. V lost 3 bases and J lost 0; bases outside the gene matches: 4. CDR3 sequence reads: CASSFLAGGEAKNIQYF. As DNA, the CDR3 is TGTGCCAGCAGCTTCCTAGCGGGGGGCGAAGCCAAAAACATTCAGTACTTC.

The J gene is TRBJ2-7, the V gene TRBV7-9; 7 bases are shared with TRBD2. J gave up 2 bases and V 5 bases, and 12 bases lay outside the gene matches. CDR1 is SEHNR, CDR2 FQNEAQ, per germline (reference sequence). The CDR3 covers 16 residues. CDR3 protein: CASSPLWGGDTYEQYF. Written as DNA, the CDR3 is TGTGCCAGCAGCCCCTTGTGGGGGGGTGACACCTACGAGCAGTACTTC.

In its sample, this clonotype was seen a few times. This CDR3 is CAIRRGASSYNEQFF. CDR3 bases: TGCGCCATCCGGCGGGGGGCCAGCTCCTACAATGAGCAGTTCTTC. The chain joins TRBV10-2 to TRBJ2-1; 8 nucleotides align to TRBD2. This CDR3 comprises 15 residues. CDR1 is WSHSY and CDR2 is SAAADI in the germline V gene. V shed 10 bases and J 0 bases; nucleotides not matched to a gene: 8.

This clonotype has just a few counts. The V and J genes are TRBV2 and TRBJ1-4; a weak D match, TRBD1 (5 bases). Per germline, CDR1 SNHLY and CDR2 FYNNEI. CDR3 size: 14 residues. Trimming cost V 3 bases and J 6 bases, with 11 bases left between them. This chain's CDR3 is CASSDLRGDEKLFF. Written as DNA, the CDR3 is TGTGCCAGCAGTGACCTGAGGGGCGATGAAAAACTGTTTTTT.

The chain carries TRBV20-1 and TRBJ2-7; possibly TRBD1 for D (6 bases). Trimming removed 3 bases from V and 0 bases from J, with 12 bases in between. Germline assignment: CDR1 DFQATT and CDR2 SNEGSKA (reference sequence). The CDR3 is made up of 14 amino acids. The chain's CDR3 is CSARETGISYEQYF. The CDR3 nucleotides read TGCAGTGCTAGGGAGACAGGCATCTCCTACGAGCAGTACTTC.

The chain carries TRBV2 and TRBJ2-7; 7 positions match TRBD1. Germline V gene sequence: CDR1 SNHLY, CDR2 FYNNEI. The J segment lost 4 bases and the V segment lost 8 bases, leaving 5 bases of the junction unmatched. This CDR3 region has 12 residues. CDR3 nucleotide sequence: TGTGCCAGCCGGGACAGTGTATACGAGCAGTACTTC. It translates to CASRDSVYEQYF.

This clonotype came up many times. The V and J genes are TRBV7-2 and TRBJ1-4; weak D call: TRBD1 (5 bases). The V gene's germline CDR1 is SGHTA and CDR2 FQGNSA. The CDR3 is 16 amino acids. Deletions cut 5 bases from V and 2 bases from J, with 15 bases between. The CDR3 bases are TGTGCCAGCAGCCCGACCCCAGGGTCCACTAATGAAAAACTGTTTTTT. It codes for CASSPTPGSTNEKLFF.

V usage is TRBV20-1 and J usage is TRBJ2-7; D might be TRBD1 or TRBD2, each matching 5 bases. Germline assignment: CDR1 DFQATT and CDR2 SNEGSKA (reference sequence). V lost 0 bases to trimming and J lost 2 bases, with 20 bases between them. This CDR3 has 17 amino acids. Written as DNA, the CDR3 is TGCAGTGCTAGAGATAGGGACGGAACTGGGGATGCCTACGAGCAGTACTTC. Its translation is CSARDRDGTGDAYEQYF.

This clonotype was counted only a few times. The genes are TRBV6-6 and TRBJ2-3, with D unresolved. The CDR3 covers 13 residues. Deletions cut 1 base from V and 2 bases from J, with 4 bases between. Germline assignment: CDR1 MNHNY and CDR2 SVGAGI (reference sequence). Written as DNA, the CDR3 is TGTGCCAGCAGTTACTTCTTCACAGATACGCAGTATTTT. It translates to CASSYFFTDTQYF.

This clonotype was detected a few times. This chain links TRBV6-1 with TRBJ2-7; 9 bases line up with TRBD1. Germline trimming cut 6 bases from V and 3 bases from J; bases unmatched to any gene: 6. CDR1 is MNHNS, CDR2 SASEGT, per germline. The CDR3 extends over 14 amino acids. The CDR3 spells CASRDRGGYYEQYF. The CDR3 bases are TGTGCCAGCAGGGACAGGGGAGGGTACTACGAGCAGTACTTC.

The chain joins TRBV5-5 to TRBJ2-1; D possibly matches TRBD1 or TRBD2 (6 bases each). CDR3 size: 16 residues. Trimming removed 0 bases at V and 4 bases at J, with 14 bases between. Germline V CDR1 and CDR2: SGHKS, YYEKEE (reference sequence). CDR3 DNA sequence: TGTGCCAGCAGCTTGGCATCGCAGGGGAGGTACAATGAGCAGTTCTTC. Translated: CASSLASQGRYNEQFF.

This rearrangement joins TRBV28 to TRBJ2-3; D is unresolved. The germline V gene encodes CDR1 MDHEN and CDR2 SYDVKM. CDR3 length: 18 amino acids. V lost 4 bases, J lost 3 bases, and 23 bases lay in between. The CDR3 loop is CASSSYYPESIGTDTQYF. The DNA for the CDR3 is TGTGCCAGCAGTTCCTACTACCCGGAGTCAATCGGGACAGATACGCAGTATTTT.

J is TRBJ2-3 and V is TRBV20-1, with D perhaps assigned TRBD1 or TRBD2 (5 bases each). The CDR3 totals 14 residues. V was trimmed by 3 bases and J by 2 bases, leaving 12 bases between them. Germline V gives CDR1 DFQATT, CDR2 SNEGSKA (reference sequence). The CDR3 reads CSASRGANTDTQYF. The CDR3 nucleotides are TGCAGTGCTAGCCGAGGGGCGAACACAGATACGCAGTATTTT.

This chain joins TRBV28 and TRBJ2-5; 7 bases map to TRBD1. This CDR3 has 16 amino acids. The trim removed 5 bases at V and 2 bases at J, leaving 11 bases unmatched. Germline lookup yields CDR1 MDHEN and CDR2 SYDVKM. CDR3 sequence (DNA): TGTGCCAGCAGTCCAACCCTCGGGACAGTACAAGAGACCCAGTACTTC. It specifies CASSPTLGTVQETQYF.

V is TRBV5-4 and J is TRBJ2-3; 8 bases are shared with TRBD1. Per germline, CDR1 SGHNT and CDR2 YYREEE (reference sequence). V lost 0 bases to trimming and J lost 4 bases; unmatched junction nucleotides: 4. The CDR3 has 15 residues. The CDR3 DNA reads as TGTGCCAGCAGCTTGGCACAGGGGGGCCCAGATACGCAGTATTTT. This encodes CASSLAQGGPDTQYF.

This clonotype was observed a handful of times. In nucleotides, the CDR3 is TGTGCCAGCAGTTGGTTCCCTAACACTGAAGCTTTCTTT. As protein: CASSWFPNTEAFF. The rearrangement uses TRBV27 and TRBJ1-1; no firm D call. V lost 4 bases and J 2 bases, leaving 8 bases between the germline ends. CDR1 and CDR2 from the germline V gene are MNHEY and SMNVEV (reference sequence). CDR3 length: 13 amino acids.

This clonotype has more than one count but fewer than ten. The chain combines TRBV12-3 or TRBV12-4 with TRBJ1-5; D call uncertain. The ends were cut back, 7 bases at V and 4 bases at J, with 8 bases in the middle. The CDR3 runs to 12 residues. The CDR3 reads CASTQDNQPQHF. DNA for the CDR3: TGTGCCAGCACCCAGGATAATCAGCCCCAGCATTTT.

The CDR3 sequence is CASSPTPRGLNTGELFF. DNA for the CDR3: TGTGCCAGCAGTCCCACCCCCAGGGGCTTGAACACCGGGGAGCTGTTTTTT. The chain uses TRBV27 and TRBJ2-2; maybe TRBD1 (6 bases). V lost 5 bases and J 1 base, leaving 17 bases between the germline ends. This CDR3 comprises 17 residues. Germline V lookup: CDR1 MNHEY, CDR2 SMNVEV (reference sequence).

This clonotype was counted only a few times. V gene TRBV7-6 combines with J gene TRBJ1-1; TRBD1 is a possible D gene (5 bases). CDR1 is SGHVS, CDR2 FNYEAQ, per germline. V gave up 5 bases and J gave up 7 bases, with 14 bases separating them. The CDR3 consists of 13 residues. CDR3 sequence (DNA): TGTGCCAGCAGCCAGGACATCCCGCGTGAAGCTTTCTTT. Its protein product is CASSQDIPREAFF.

V usage is TRBV29-1 and J usage is TRBJ1-1, with a weak D call TRBD1 (5 bases). Trimming removed 5 bases from V and 7 bases from J, with 14 bases in between. This CDR3 has 12 residues. Germline CDR1 and CDR2: SQVTM and ANQGSEA. The CDR3 DNA reads as TGCAGCGTTAGTCATTCAACAGGTGAAGCTTTCTTT. This codes for CSVSHSTGEAFF.

DNA for the CDR3: TGTGCCAGCAGTGGGTTTATGACAGGGAAGGCTGAAGCTTTCTTT. The encoded protein is CASSGFMTGKAEAFF. V gene TRBV2 combines with J gene TRBJ1-1; TRBD1 agrees at 7 bases. V trimming: 4 bases; J trimming: 6 bases; junction bases outside the gene matches: 11. CDR1 and CDR2 from the germline V gene are SNHLY and FYNNEI. This CDR3 spans 15 amino acids. The variable domain in full, with the rest retrieved from reference TRBV2 and TRBJ1-1, is EPEVTQTPSHQVTQMGQEVILRCVPISNHLYFYWYRQILGQKVEFLVSFYNNEISEKSEIFDDQFSVERPDGSNFTLKIRSTKLEDSAMYFCASSGFMTGKAEAFFGQGTRLTVV.

This clonotype has ten or more counts. V and J are TRBV28 and TRBJ1-4; D is unclear. Trimming cost V 5 bases and J 3 bases, with 10 bases left between them. There are 14 residues in the CDR3. The germline V gene encodes CDR1 MDHEN and CDR2 SYDVKM. This CDR3 is CASSRTAPNEKLFF. DNA for the CDR3: TGTGCCAGCAGTCGGACGGCACCTAATGAAAAACTGTTTTTT.